In this sample, the clone carrying this T cell receptor beta chain turned up a few times. This specimen belongs to a study of shared clonotypes between healthy human individuals. The CDR3 spans 16 residues. Trimming cost V 5 bases and J 0 bases, with 14 bases left between them. From germline, CDR1 is LNHDA and CDR2 SQIVND (reference sequence). CD45RA-negative memory and CD45RA+ naive subsets were split from the CD4+ cells. Replicate PCRs run on sorted subsets employed 200 ng DNA, roughly 30,000 T cell genomes. Only in-frame clones appear in the TCRdb table, and some are missing; sequencing was by immunoSEQ multiplex PCR. The data show 2 million to 2.5 million clones, approximately 94% seen once.

The sequence was collected from a man aged 18 to 35 in good health. The gene calls are TRBV19 and TRBJ1-5; tentative D call: TRBD1 (5 bases). The specimen was naive CD4+ T cells sorted from blood. The subset was: CD45RA+ positively selected. The CDR3 nucleotides read TGTGCCAGTAGTGTCATTGGGGGAGTTAGCAATCAGCCCCAGCATTTT. It encodes CASSVIGGVSNQPQHF.